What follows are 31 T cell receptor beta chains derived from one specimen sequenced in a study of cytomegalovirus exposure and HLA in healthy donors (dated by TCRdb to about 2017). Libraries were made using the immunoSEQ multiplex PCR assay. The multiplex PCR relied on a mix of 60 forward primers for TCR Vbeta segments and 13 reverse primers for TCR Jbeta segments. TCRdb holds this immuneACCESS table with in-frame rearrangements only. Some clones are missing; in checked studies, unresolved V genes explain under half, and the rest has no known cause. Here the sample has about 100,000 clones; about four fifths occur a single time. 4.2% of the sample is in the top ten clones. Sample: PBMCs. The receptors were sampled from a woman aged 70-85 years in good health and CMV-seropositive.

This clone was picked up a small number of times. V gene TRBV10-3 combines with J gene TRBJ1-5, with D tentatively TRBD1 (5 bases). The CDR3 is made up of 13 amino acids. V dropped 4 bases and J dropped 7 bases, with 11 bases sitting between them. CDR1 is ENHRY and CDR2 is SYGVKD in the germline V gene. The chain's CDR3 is CAISGREGQPQHF. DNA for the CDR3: TGTGCCATCAGTGGCAGGGAAGGGCAGCCCCAGCATTTT.

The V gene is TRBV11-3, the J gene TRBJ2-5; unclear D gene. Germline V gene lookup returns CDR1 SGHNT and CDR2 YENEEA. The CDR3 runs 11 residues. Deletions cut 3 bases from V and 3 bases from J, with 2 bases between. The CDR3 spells CASSFKETQYF. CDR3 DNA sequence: TGTGCCAGCAGCTTCAAAGAGACCCAGTACTTC.

Written as DNA, the CDR3 is TGTGCCAGCAGCCAAGAGGCGGGTCAGGAACTGTTTTTT. Its translation is CASSQEAGQELFF. This rearrangement joins TRBV4-2 to TRBJ1-4; D not certain. CDR1 and CDR2 (germline): LGHNA, YNFKEQ. The CDR3 is made up of 13 amino acids. With 0 bases removed from V and 12 bases from J, the gap between germline ends came to 11 bases.

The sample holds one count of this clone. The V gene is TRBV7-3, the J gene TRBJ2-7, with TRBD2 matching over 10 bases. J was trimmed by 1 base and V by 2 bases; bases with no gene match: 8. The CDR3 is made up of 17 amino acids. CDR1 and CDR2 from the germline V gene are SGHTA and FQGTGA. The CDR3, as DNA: TGTGCCAGCAGCTTAGAACTAGCGGGACCTTTATCCTACGAGCAGTACTTC. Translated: CASSLELAGPLSYEQYF.

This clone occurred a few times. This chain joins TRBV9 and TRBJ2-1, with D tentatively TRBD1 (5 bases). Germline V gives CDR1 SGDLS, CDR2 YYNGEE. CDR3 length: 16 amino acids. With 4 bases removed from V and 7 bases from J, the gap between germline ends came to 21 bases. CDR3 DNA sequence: TGTGCCAGCAGCTTGAGGACCTCGGACATCCAAAATGAGCAGTTCTTC. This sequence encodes CASSLRTSDIQNEQFF.

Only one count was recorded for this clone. In nucleotides, the CDR3 is TGTGCCAGCAGTGGATGGGGTGACAGATTTAATGAAAAACTGTTTTTT. Its protein product is CASSGWGDRFNEKLFF. The chain combines TRBV25-1 with TRBJ1-4; D might be TRBD1 (5 bases). The length of the CDR3 is 16 residues. The V and J ends lost 4 bases and 4 bases respectively, with 16 bases between them. Germline V gene sequence: CDR1 MGHDK, CDR2 SYGVNS.

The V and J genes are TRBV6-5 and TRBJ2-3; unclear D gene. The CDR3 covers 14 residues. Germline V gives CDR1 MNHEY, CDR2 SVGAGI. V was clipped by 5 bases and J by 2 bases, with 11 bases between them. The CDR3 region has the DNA TGTGCCAGCAGTGAACGAGCTTTCACAGATACGCAGTATTTT. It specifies CASSERAFTDTQYF.

CDR3 sequence reads: CASRSTGSYEQYF. The CDR3 DNA sequence: TGTGCCAGCAGGTCGACAGGATCCTACGAGCAGTACTTC. The chain has TRBV27 and TRBJ2-7, with TRBD1 as a possible D gene (6 bases). Trimming shortened V by 6 bases and J by 1 base, and 10 bases separated the two germline ends. The CDR3 spans 13 residues. The germline CDR1 and CDR2 sequences are MNHEY and SMNVEV (reference sequence).

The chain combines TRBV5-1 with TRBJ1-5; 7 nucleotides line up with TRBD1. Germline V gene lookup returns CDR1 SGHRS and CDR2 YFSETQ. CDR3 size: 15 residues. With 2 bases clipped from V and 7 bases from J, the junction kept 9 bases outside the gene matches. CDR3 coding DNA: TGCGCCAGCAGCTTTTCAGGGGGACCGGAACAGCCCCAGCATTTT. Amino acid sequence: CASSFSGGPEQPQHF.

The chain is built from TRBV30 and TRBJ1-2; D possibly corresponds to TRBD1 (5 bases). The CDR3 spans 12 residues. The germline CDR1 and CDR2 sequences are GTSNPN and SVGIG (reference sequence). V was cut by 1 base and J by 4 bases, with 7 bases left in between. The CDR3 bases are TGTGCCTGGAGTGGGCAGGGCTATGGCTACACCTTC. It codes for CAWSGQGYGYTF.

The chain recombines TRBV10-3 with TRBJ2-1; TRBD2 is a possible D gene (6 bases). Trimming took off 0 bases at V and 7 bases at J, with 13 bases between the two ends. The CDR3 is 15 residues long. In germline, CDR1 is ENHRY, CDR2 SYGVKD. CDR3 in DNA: TGTGCCATCAGTGAGTCCGGCGGGGTGTGGAATGAGCAGTTCTTC. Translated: CAISESGGVWNEQFF.

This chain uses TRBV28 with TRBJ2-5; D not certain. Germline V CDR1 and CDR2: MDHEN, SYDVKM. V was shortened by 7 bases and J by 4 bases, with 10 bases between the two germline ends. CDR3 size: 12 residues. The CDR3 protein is CASNRRSETQYF. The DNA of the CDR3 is TGTGCCAGCAACCGGCGGTCAGAGACCCAGTACTTC.

The CDR3 DNA reads as TGTGCCAGCAGCTCCCAGCGAGGCGAGCAGTACTTC. Translation gives CASSSQRGEQYF. The gene calls are TRBV13 and TRBJ2-7; D unresolved. The CDR3 sequence is 12 residues long. Germline V gene data show CDR1 as PRHDT and CDR2 as FYEKMQ (reference sequence). The ends were cut back, 4 bases at V and 6 bases at J, with 10 bases in the middle.

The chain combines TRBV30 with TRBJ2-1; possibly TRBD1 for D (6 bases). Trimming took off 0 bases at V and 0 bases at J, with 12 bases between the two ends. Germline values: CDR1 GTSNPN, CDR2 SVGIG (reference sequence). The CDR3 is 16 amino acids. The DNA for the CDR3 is TGTGCCTGGAGTGTACCCCAGGGGAGCTCCTACAATGAGCAGTTCTTC. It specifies CAWSVPQGSSYNEQFF.

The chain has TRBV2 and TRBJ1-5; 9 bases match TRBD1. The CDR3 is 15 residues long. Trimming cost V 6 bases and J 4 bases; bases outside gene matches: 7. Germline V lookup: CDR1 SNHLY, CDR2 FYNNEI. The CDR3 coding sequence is TGTGCCAGCAGGGGGGACAGGGTAGGGAATCAGCCCCAGCATTTT. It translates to CASRGDRVGNQPQHF.

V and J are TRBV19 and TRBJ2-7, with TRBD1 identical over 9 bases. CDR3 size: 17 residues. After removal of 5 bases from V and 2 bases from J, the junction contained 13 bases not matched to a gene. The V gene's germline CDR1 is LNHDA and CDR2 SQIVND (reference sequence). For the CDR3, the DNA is TGTGCCAGTAGTGTGTCCTCCGGACAGGGGAAAGCCTACGAGCAGTACTTC. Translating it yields CASSVSSGQGKAYEQYF.

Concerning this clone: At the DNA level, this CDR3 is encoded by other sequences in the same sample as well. CDR3 bases: TGTGCCAGTAGTGGGACAGGAGGAAATCAGCCCCAGCATTTT. Translation gives CASSGTGGNQPQHF. The J gene is TRBJ1-5, the V gene TRBV19; 8 bases are a match to TRBD1. The V gene's germline CDR1 is LNHDA and CDR2 SQIVND (reference sequence). V shed 5 bases and J 4 bases; nucleotides not matched to a gene: 4. This CDR3 contains 14 residues.

The CDR3 protein is CASSSLMGGAYEQYF. As DNA, the CDR3 is TGTGCCAGTAGTTCCCTAATGGGGGGGGCCTACGAGCAGTACTTC. This sequence joins TRBV19 and TRBJ2-7; TRBD2 agrees at 7 bases. CDR1 and CDR2 (germline): LNHDA, SQIVND (reference sequence). V trimming: 5 bases; J trimming: 2 bases; junction bases outside the gene matches: 9. The CDR3 covers 15 residues.

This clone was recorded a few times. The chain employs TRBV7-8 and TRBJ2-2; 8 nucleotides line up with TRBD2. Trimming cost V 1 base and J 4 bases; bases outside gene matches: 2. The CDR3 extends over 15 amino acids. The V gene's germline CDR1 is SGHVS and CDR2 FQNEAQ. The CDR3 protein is CASSLGLAGTGELFF. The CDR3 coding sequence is TGTGCCAGCAGCTTAGGGCTAGCGGGCACCGGGGAGCTGTTTTTT.

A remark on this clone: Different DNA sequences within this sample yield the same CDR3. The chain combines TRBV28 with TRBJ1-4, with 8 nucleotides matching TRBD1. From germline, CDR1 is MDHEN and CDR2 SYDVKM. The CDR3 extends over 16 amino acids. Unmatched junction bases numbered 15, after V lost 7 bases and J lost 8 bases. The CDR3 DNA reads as TGTGCCAGCACCTCGGGGCAGGGGGCGAGGCGGGAAAAACTGTTTTTT. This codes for CASTSGQGARREKLFF.

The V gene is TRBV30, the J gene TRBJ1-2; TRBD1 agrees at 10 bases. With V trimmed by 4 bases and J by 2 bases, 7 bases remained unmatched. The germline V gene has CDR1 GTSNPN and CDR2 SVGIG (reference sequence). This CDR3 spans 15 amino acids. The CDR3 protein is CAWKNPGQGNYGYTF. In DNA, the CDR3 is TGTGCCTGGAAGAACCCGGGACAGGGGAACTATGGCTACACCTTC.

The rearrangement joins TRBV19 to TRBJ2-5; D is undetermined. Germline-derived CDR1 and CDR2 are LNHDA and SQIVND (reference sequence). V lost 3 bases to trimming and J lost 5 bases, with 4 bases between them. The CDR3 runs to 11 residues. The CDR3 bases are TGTGCCAGTAGTATGGGCGAGACCCAGTACTTC. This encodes CASSMGETQYF. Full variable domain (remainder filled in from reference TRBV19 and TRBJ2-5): DGGITQSPKYLFRKEGQNVTLSCEQNLNHDAMYWYRQDPGQGLRLIYYSQIVNDFQKGDIAEGYSVSREKKESFPLTVTSAQKNPTAFYLCASSMGETQYFGPGTRLLVL.

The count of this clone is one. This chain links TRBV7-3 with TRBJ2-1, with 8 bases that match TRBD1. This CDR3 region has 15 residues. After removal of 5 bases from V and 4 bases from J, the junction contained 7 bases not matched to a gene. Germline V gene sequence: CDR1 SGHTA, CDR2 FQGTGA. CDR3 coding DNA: TGTGCCAGCAGCAATGACAGGGGCCCATACAATGAGCAGTTCTTC. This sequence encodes CASSNDRGPYNEQFF.

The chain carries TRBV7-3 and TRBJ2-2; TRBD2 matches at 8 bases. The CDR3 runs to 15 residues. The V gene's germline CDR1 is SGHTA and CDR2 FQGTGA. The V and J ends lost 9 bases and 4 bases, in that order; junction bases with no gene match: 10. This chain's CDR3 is CASYSGSGVTGELFF. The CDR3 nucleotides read TGTGCCAGTTATAGTGGTAGCGGGGTCACCGGGGAGCTGTTTTTT.

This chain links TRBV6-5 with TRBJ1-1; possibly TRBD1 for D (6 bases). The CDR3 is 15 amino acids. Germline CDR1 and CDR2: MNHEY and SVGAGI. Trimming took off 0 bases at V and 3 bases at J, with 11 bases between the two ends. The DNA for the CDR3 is TGTGCCAGCAGTTACTCGAGAGAGGGGGACACTGAAGCTTTCTTT. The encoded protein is CASSYSREGDTEAFF.

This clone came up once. CDR3: CASSVDGLAANNEQFF. The CDR3 bases are TGTGCCAGCAGCGTAGACGGGCTAGCGGCCAACAATGAGCAGTTCTTC. The rearrangement links TRBV9 to TRBJ2-1; 7 positions match TRBD2. V lost 0 bases and J lost 5; bases outside the gene matches: 8. The length of the CDR3 is 16 residues. Germline CDR1 reads SGDLS; CDR2 reads YYNGEE.

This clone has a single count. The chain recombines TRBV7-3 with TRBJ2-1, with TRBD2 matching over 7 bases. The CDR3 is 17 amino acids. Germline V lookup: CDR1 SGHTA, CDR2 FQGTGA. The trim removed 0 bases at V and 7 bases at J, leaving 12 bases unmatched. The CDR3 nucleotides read TGTGCCAGCAGCTTAACTTATACGGGGTTGGGGGGGAATGAGCAGTTCTTC. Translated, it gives CASSLTYTGLGGNEQFF.

The CDR3 region has the DNA TGTGCCAGCAGCCTCGGGGCGGGGGTCACCGGGGAGCTGTTTTTT. As protein: CASSLGAGVTGELFF. The rearrangement uses TRBV5-6 and TRBJ2-2; the match to TRBD2 covers 7 bases. CDR1 SGHDT and CDR2 YYEEEE come from the germline V gene. Unmatched junction bases numbered 7, after V lost 4 bases and J lost 4 bases. The CDR3 has 15 amino acids.

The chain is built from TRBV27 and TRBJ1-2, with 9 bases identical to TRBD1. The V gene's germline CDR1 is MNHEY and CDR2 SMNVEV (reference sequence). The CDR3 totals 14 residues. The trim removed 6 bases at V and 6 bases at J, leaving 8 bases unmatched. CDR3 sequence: CASSRDRAPHGYTF. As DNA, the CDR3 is TGTGCCAGCAGCCGGGACAGGGCGCCTCATGGCTACACCTTC.

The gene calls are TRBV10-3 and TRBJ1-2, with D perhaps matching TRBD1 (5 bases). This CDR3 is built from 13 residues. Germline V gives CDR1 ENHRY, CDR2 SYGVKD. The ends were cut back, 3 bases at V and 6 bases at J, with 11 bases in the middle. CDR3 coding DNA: TGTGCCATCAGTGAATACAGGACAAATGGCTACACCTTC. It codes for CAISEYRTNGYTF.

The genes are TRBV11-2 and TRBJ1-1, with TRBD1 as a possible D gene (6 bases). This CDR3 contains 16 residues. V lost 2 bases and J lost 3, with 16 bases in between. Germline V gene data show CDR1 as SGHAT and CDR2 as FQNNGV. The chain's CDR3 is CASSLRGGIVDTEAFF. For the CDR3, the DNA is TGTGCCAGCAGCTTAAGGGGGGGGATAGTAGACACTGAAGCTTTCTTT.